This entry lists 5 T cell receptor beta chains sequenced from one sample in a study of regulatory T cells in long-lasting Graves disease (dated by TCRdb to about 2021). Sample time point, as interpreted from the label and publication: persistent/refractory GD, antithyroid drugs over 5 years with positive TRAb. For both TCR sequencing and RNA sequencing, RNA was extracted from PBMCs using TRIzol. Libraries were constructed by multiplex PCR. The instrument given in TCRdb is Illumina HiSeq 4000. To build TCR beta libraries, CDR3 regions were amplified by Arm-PCR using iRepertoire HTBI primers. TCRdb's own reprocessing of the public reads used fastp at Q25 and MiXCR and kept productive beta chains. Entries that share a CDR3 protein sequence are merged under the most common genes and DNA. For this sample the table gives 650,000 to 700,000 distinct CDR3 sequences, of which around 30% were detected only once. The biggest ten clones account for about 42% of the sample.

The material sequenced was peripheral blood mononuclear cells (PBMCs), taken when the disease was refractory, from a patient treated with antithyroid drugs. The receptors shown here come from a female donor with Graves disease.

This clonotype came up a few times. This rearrangement joins TRBV6-1 to TRBJ1-1; TRBD1 is a possible D gene (6 bases). The CDR3 consists of 14 residues. V lost 7 bases and J lost 5, with 17 bases in between. Germline CDR1 is MNHNS and CDR2 is SASEGT. The CDR3 here is CASTRGGMRTEAFF. The CDR3 coding sequence is TGTGCCAGCACCCGAGGGGGAATGAGGACTGAAGCTTTCTTT.

Only a few counts were recorded for this clonotype. It may be a read error: a sequence one base away is much more abundant. The gene calls are TRBV28 and TRBJ1-1; D might be TRBD1 (5 bases). The CDR3 runs 14 residues. V gave up 4 bases and J gave up 0 bases, with 9 bases separating them. Germline values: CDR1 MDHEN, CDR2 SYDVKM. The CDR3 bases are TGTGCCAGCAGTTCGGGACGGATGAACACTGAAGCTTTCTTT. This translates into CASSSGRMNTEAFF.

The CDR3 spells CSVEPPGGGGETQYF. CDR3 sequence (DNA): TGCAGCGTTGAACCGCCTGGGGGGGGAGGAGAGACCCAGTACTTC. The chain has TRBV29-1 and TRBJ2-5; TRBD2 agrees at 7 bases. CDR1 is SQVTM and CDR2 is ANQGSEA in the germline V gene. Unmatched junction bases numbered 10, after V lost 2 bases and J lost 4 bases. The CDR3 is 15 amino acids.

This clonotype was seen only a few times. The chain has TRBV28 and TRBJ1-1, with 7 bases matching TRBD1. CDR1 is MDHEN and CDR2 is SYDVKM in the germline V gene. This CDR3 is built from 15 residues. J lost 4 bases, V lost 8 bases, and 13 bases had no gene match. CDR3 in amino acids: CASEGAQGWFTEAFF. For the CDR3, the DNA is TGTGCCAGCGAGGGGGCACAGGGGTGGTTCACTGAAGCTTTCTTT. Combining the CDR3 with reference TRBV28 and TRBJ1-1 gives the whole variable domain DVKVTQSSRYLVKRTGEKVFLECVQDMDHENMFWYRQDPGLGLRLIYFSYDVKMKEKGDIPEGYSVSREKKERFSLILESASTNQTSMYLCASEGAQGWFTEAFFGQGTRLTVV.

This clonotype showed up just a few times. The V and J genes are TRBV20-1 and TRBJ1-1; D not certain. Trimming cost V 7 bases and J 5 bases, with 14 bases left between them. This CDR3 is built from 12 residues. Germline CDR1 DFQATT, CDR2 SNEGSKA (reference sequence). CDR3 amino acids: CSDDLLETEAFF. CDR3 coding DNA: TGCAGTGACGACCTCCTGGAGACTGAAGCTTTCTTT.